This TCR beta chain stems from a study of tumor-infiltrating lymphocytes in localized non-small cell lung cancer. Here immunoSEQ multiplex PCR was the method, and the copy in TCRdb shows in-frame clones only, minus some. This sample has 9,500 to 14,000 clones, with roughly 84% found just once. This clone was seen once. The target antigen is unknown. General study results and limits: Technical variation could not be separated from intratumor heterogeneity here. Tumor T-cell fraction from TCR sequencing was not associated with recurrence-free survival (p = 0.61).

The source of this sequence is a human donor with non-small cell lung cancer. Sequenced sample: lung tumor tissue.

CDR3 region: CSVGSSYEQYF. The CDR3 DNA follows: TGCAGCGTTGGGTCTTCGTACGAGCAGTACTTC. This rearrangement joins TRBV29-1 to TRBJ2-7; D remains ambiguous. Per the germline V gene, CDR1 is SQVTM and CDR2 is ANQGSEA. This CDR3 spans 11 amino acids. Trimming pared 4 bases from V and 4 bases from J, leaving 8 bases between.